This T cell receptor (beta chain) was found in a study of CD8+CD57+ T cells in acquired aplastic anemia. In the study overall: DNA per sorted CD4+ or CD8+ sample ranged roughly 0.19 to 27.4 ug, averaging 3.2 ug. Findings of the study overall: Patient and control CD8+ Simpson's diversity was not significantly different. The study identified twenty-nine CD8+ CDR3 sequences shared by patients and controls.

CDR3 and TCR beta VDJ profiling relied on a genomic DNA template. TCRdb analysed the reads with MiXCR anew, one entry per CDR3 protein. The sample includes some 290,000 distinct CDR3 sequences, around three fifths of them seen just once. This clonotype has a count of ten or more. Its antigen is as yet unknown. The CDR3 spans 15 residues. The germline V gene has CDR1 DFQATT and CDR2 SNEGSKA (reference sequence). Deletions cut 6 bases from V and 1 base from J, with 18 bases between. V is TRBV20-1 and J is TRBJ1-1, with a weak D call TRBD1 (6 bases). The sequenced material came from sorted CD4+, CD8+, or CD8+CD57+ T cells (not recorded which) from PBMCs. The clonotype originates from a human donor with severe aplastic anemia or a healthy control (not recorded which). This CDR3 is CSARKPGQSNTEAFF. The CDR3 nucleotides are TGCAGTGCAAGGAAACCGGGACAATCGAACACTGAAGCTTTCTTT.